This T cell receptor beta chain was sequenced in a study of blood T cell repertoires in COVID-19. Study-wide background: Samples representing acute and convalescent COVID-19 were sourced from the United States, Italy and Spain.

Authors' processing steps: Amplification with reference gene primers provided the estimates of nucleated cell counts. Using immunoSEQ multiplex PCR, the repertoire was profiled, and TCRdb retains in-frame clones only, with some absent. V, J and clone size are taken as reported in that table, and D and trimming were inferred from the DNA itself. In the table there are around 170,000 clones, roughly 84% of which are singletons. The CDR3 loop spans 15 amino acids. Germline V gives CDR1 MNHEY, CDR2 SVGAGI. V was shortened by 7 bases and J by 0 bases, with 13 bases between the two germline ends. This sequence originates from a man aged 45-65 years with active or convalescent COVID-19. The sample consisted of peripheral blood. The V gene is TRBV6-5, the J gene TRBJ1-3; no definite D call. CDR3 nucleotide sequence: TGTGCCAGCACCCGAAGTCGTAGCTCTGGAAACACCATATATTTT. Protein sequence: CASTRSRSSGNTIYF.